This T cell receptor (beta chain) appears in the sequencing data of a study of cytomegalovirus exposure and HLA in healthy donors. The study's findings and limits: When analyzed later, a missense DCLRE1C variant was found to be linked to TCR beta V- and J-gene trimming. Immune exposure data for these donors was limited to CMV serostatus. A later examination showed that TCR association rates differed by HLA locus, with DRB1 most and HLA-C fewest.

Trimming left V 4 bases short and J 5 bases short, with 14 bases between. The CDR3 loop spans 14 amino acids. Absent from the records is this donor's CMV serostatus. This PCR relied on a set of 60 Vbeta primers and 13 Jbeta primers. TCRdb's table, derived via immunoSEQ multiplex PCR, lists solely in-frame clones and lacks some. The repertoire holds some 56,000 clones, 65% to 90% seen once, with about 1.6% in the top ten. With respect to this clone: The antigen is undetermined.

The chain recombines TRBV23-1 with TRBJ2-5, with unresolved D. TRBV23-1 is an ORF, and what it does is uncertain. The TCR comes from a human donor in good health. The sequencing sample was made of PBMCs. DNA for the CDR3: TGCGCCAGCAGTCGAATCCCCGTCCGGGAGACCCAGTACTTC. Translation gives CASSRIPVRETQYF.